This T cell receptor (beta chain) was captured by sequencing in a study of early T cells in non-severe SARS-CoV-2 infection. Across the study: Unpaired chains resulted from sequencing bulk RNA of unsorted whole blood.

V gave up 1 base and J gave up 0 bases, with 9 bases separating them. The CDR3 is 15 residues long. Each cDNA molecule carried a unique molecular identifier. TCRdb reprocessed the 5' RACE reads via MiXCR and lists one record per CDR3 protein. This table has approximately 98,000 distinct CDR3 sequences, about an eighth appearing once. Study-level findings and limits: The study's VDJdb matching favored anti-spike CD8 responses and missed private and CD4 specificities.

The sample holds many counts of this clonotype. Its antigen is unknown. The specimen sequenced was whole blood. The chain couples TRBV12-3 or TRBV12-4 to TRBJ1-1; D is unclear. This sequence originates from an adult who was a healthcare worker with PCR-confirmed SARS-CoV-2 infection or an uninfected control (not recorded which). The CDR3 here is CASSLDLELNTEAFF. DNA of the CDR3: TGTGCCAGCAGTTTAGACCTGGAACTGAACACTGAAGCTTTCTTT.